This record looks at one T cell receptor (beta chain) sequence and its context. Its cognate antigen is unknown. One end of the junction is discordant with germline, which a read error may explain. This record belongs to a study of blood T cells in healthy people across ages. Study-wide context: Every two T cells gave about one barcoded beta molecule via template switching. Study-level findings and limits: Bulk PBMC profiling left naive and antigen-experienced comparisons inconclusive.

The authors ran a second PCR of about 6 to 11 cycles using a sample-barcoded 5' primer and a J-beta primer mix. TCRdb itself ran the 5' RACE reads through MiXCR, one entry per CDR3 protein. The repertoire holds around 850,000 distinct CDR3 sequences, with about 37% as singletons. The V gene's germline CDR1 is SGHRS and CDR2 YFSETQ. The CDR3 has 13 residues. V and J are TRBV5-1 and TRBJ2-7; D unresolved. This receptor was obtained from a man between 18 and 35 years old in good health. Sequenced material: blood. The CDR3 loop reads CASSDGQEETQCF. Written as DNA, the CDR3 is TGCGCCAGCAGCGACGGTCAAGAAGAGACCCAGTGCTTC.